These 24 T cell receptor beta chains originate from one sample sequenced in a study of cytomegalovirus exposure and HLA in healthy donors. The method was immunoSEQ multiplex PCR; TCRdb's version includes in-frame clones alone and lacks a portion of them. This sample has some 85,000 clones, with 96% found just once. What was sequenced was PBMCs. These receptors all stem from a woman in her late teens or twenties in good health and CMV-seronegative.

This chain links TRBV7-9 with TRBJ2-5; TRBD2 is a possible D gene (6 bases). Per germline, CDR1 SEHNR and CDR2 FQNEAQ (reference sequence). This CDR3 comprises 13 residues. Trimming pared 4 bases from V and 5 bases from J, leaving 11 bases between. CDR3 DNA: TGTGCCAGCAGCTGGACTAACGGGGAGACCCAGTACTTC. Translated, it gives CASSWTNGETQYF. Drawing the rest from reference TRBV7-9 and TRBJ2-5, the complete variable domain is DTGVSQNPRHKITKRGQNVTFRCDPISEHNRLYWYRQTLGQGPEFLTYFQNEAQLEKSRLLSDRFSAERPKGSFSTLEIQRTEQGDSAMYLCASSWTNGETQYFGPGTRLLVL.

The chain has TRBV18 and TRBJ2-3, with 9 nucleotides matching TRBD1. Per the germline V gene, CDR1 is KGHSH and CDR2 is LQKENI. The ends lost 1 base at V and 2 bases at J; junction bases unmatched: 4. This CDR3 contains 16 residues. The CDR3 sequence: CASSPRTGVYTDTQYF. The CDR3, as DNA: TGTGCCAGCTCACCACGGACAGGGGTGTACACAGATACGCAGTATTTT.

This clone was found once. The rearrangement links TRBV6-1 to TRBJ2-7; D not certain. The V gene's germline CDR1 is MNHNS and CDR2 SASEGT. The germline V and J ends were trimmed by 5 bases and 3 bases, with 11 bases remaining between them. The CDR3 consists of 13 residues. The CDR3 region has the DNA TGTGCCAGCAGTCCTGAGGCTGACTACGAGCAGTACTTC. Its protein is CASSPEADYEQYF.

The DNA of the CDR3 is TGTGCCAGCAGGAGGTCCCCTAGCACAGATACGCAGTATTTT. Encoded protein: CASRRSPSTDTQYF. V usage is TRBV7-2 and J usage is TRBJ2-3; D call uncertain. Trimming shortened V by 6 bases and J by 0 bases, and 10 bases separated the two germline ends. CDR3 length equals 14 residues. Germline V gene sequence: CDR1 SGHTA, CDR2 FQGNSA.

V and J are TRBV5-1 and TRBJ1-1; D gene unclear. The length of the CDR3 is 14 residues. The V gene's germline CDR1 is SGHRS and CDR2 YFSETQ. V was trimmed by 5 bases and J by 1 base, leaving 12 bases between them. The CDR3 nucleotides are TGCGCCAGCAGGCCTTTAGATTGGAACACTGAAGCTTTCTTT. Its translation: CASRPLDWNTEAFF.

This sequence joins TRBV5-1 and TRBJ2-1; TRBD2 aligns across 7 bases. The CDR3 consists of 16 residues. Germline-derived CDR1 and CDR2 are SGHRS and YFSETQ. V shed 4 bases and J 2 bases; nucleotides not matched to a gene: 9. The CDR3 DNA is TGCGCCAGCAGCGTCGCCCTAGCGGATACCTACAATGAGCAGTTCTTC. Translated: CASSVALADTYNEQFF.

The J gene is TRBJ2-1, the V gene TRBV6-4; 8 bases agree with TRBD2. The V and J ends lost 3 bases and 4 bases, in that order; junction bases with no gene match: 5. The CDR3 consists of 15 residues. Per the germline V gene, CDR1 is MRHNA and CDR2 is SNTAGT. This chain's CDR3 is CASSESGSPYNEQFF. The DNA of the CDR3 is TGTGCCAGCAGTGAGAGCGGGAGCCCTTACAATGAGCAGTTCTTC.

The chain couples TRBV30 to TRBJ1-3, with D unresolved. The V gene's germline CDR1 is GTSNPN and CDR2 SVGIG (reference sequence). V was pared by 4 bases and J by 6 bases, with 19 bases between. There are 15 residues in the CDR3. Here the CDR3 reads CAWTMTSSALNTIYF. The CDR3 region has the DNA TGTGCCTGGACCATGACATCTTCAGCCCTAAACACCATATATTTT.

V gene TRBV7-8 combines with J gene TRBJ1-2; D uncertain. This CDR3 is built from 13 residues. V was clipped by 6 bases and J by 8 bases, with 16 bases between them. CDR1 and CDR2 (germline): SGHVS, FQNEAQ. The CDR3 DNA reads as TGTGCCAGCAGTAAATCCCTTTCAAGCGGCTACACCTTC. It encodes CASSKSLSSGYTF.

This sequence joins TRBV11-3 and TRBJ2-5; TRBD2 matches 10 bases. V dropped 0 bases and J dropped 4; count of bases not matched to a gene: 5. CDR3 length equals 16 residues. Germline assignment: CDR1 SGHNT and CDR2 YENEEA. The chain's CDR3 is CASSLDVSSGRETQYF. CDR3 bases: TGTGCCAGCAGCTTAGATGTGTCTAGCGGGAGAGAGACCCAGTACTTC.

The V call is TRBV10-3, the J call TRBJ1-2; tentatively, D is TRBD1 (5 bases). CDR3 length: 15 residues. The germline V gene has CDR1 ENHRY and CDR2 SYGVKD. V was cut by 4 bases and J by 3 bases, with 15 bases left in between. In DNA, the CDR3 is TGTGCCATCAGTGGTTCCCCGACAGACGACTATGGCTACACCTTC. It encodes CAISGSPTDDYGYTF.

CDR3 in amino acids: CASSTGSQAEQFF. CDR3 sequence (DNA): TGTGCCAGCAGCACAGGGTCCCAGGCTGAGCAGTTCTTC. The chain joins TRBV9 to TRBJ2-1, with D possibly TRBD1 on 6 matching bases. From germline, CDR1 is SGDLS and CDR2 YYNGEE. This CDR3 is 13 amino acids long. Trimming took 4 bases from V and 9 from J, leaving 14 bases between them.

This sequence joins TRBV30 and TRBJ2-7, with TRBD2 matching 10 bases. J lost 6 bases, V lost 1 base, and 6 bases had no gene match. Per the germline V gene, CDR1 is GTSNPN and CDR2 is SVGIG (reference sequence). The CDR3 runs 14 residues. CDR3: CAWSGLAGAGEQYF. CDR3 bases: TGTGCCTGGAGTGGTCTAGCGGGAGCTGGCGAGCAGTACTTC.

The CDR3: CAWTPAGGNQPQHF. DNA for the CDR3: TGTGCCTGGACGCCCGCAGGGGGCAATCAGCCCCAGCATTTT. The chain couples TRBV30 to TRBJ1-5, with D possibly matching TRBD1 (6 bases). Germline V gene lookup returns CDR1 GTSNPN and CDR2 SVGIG (reference sequence). The V gene lost 4 bases and the J gene lost 2 bases, with 12 bases spanning the gap. CDR3 length: 14 amino acids. The full variable domain, rest sourced from reference TRBV30 and TRBJ1-5, is SQTIHQWPATLVQPVGSPLSLECTVEGTSNPNLYWYRQAAGRGLQLLFYSVGIGQISSEVPQNLSASRPQDRQFILSSKKLLLSDSGFYLCAWTPAGGNQPQHFGDGTRLSIL.

The V and J genes are TRBV27 and TRBJ2-5, with 12 bases that match TRBD2. Trimming at V came to 2 bases and at J to 3 bases, leaving 1 base not matched to a gene. CDR1 and CDR2 (germline): MNHEY, SMNVEV (reference sequence). The CDR3 extends over 15 amino acids. The CDR3 DNA follows: TGTGCCAGCAGTTTAGCTAGCGGGGGGGAAGAGACCCAGTACTTC. It translates to CASSLASGGEETQYF.

This chain connects TRBV7-5 to TRBJ2-7; whether TRBD1, the table's D call, matches the DNA was not checked. TRBV7-5 counts as a pseudogene. The CDR3 consists of 13 residues. The CDR3 nucleotides read TGTGTCAGAAGCGGCCCCTCTCGCTACGAGCAGTACTTC. It encodes CVRSGPSRYEQYF.

The chain has TRBV6-1 and TRBJ2-4; D is uncertain. The germline CDR1 and CDR2 sequences are MNHNS and SASEGT. V was trimmed by 7 bases and J by 1 base, leaving 14 bases between them. This CDR3 is built from 15 residues. The CDR3 loop reads CASTEVVLAKNIQYF. The CDR3 DNA is TGTGCCAGCACCGAGGTAGTACTGGCCAAAAACATTCAGTACTTC.

The V call is TRBV18, the J call TRBJ1-2; no clear D gene. This CDR3 contains 15 residues. Germline-derived CDR1 and CDR2 are KGHSH and LQKENI. Trimming removed 3 bases at V and 3 bases at J, with 14 bases between. CDR3 DNA: TGTGCCAGCTCACCCGCCGCGGGTACGGACTATGGCTACACCTTC. Translated, it gives CASSPAAGTDYGYTF.

This chain links TRBV27 with TRBJ2-7; 9 positions agree with TRBD1. Trimming removed 6 bases from V and 5 bases from J; junction bases left unmatched: 17. Per germline, CDR1 MNHEY and CDR2 SMNVEV (reference sequence). The CDR3 extends over 17 amino acids. CDR3 nucleotide sequence: TGTGCCAGCAGCCTATCTACCCCCGGGACAGGGTTACACGAGCAGTACTTC. Translation gives CASSLSTPGTGLHEQYF.

The V call is TRBV27, the J call TRBJ2-3; no definite D call. Germline V gene lookup returns CDR1 MNHEY and CDR2 SMNVEV (reference sequence). Trimming took 3 bases from V and 2 from J, leaving 9 bases between them. The CDR3 consists of 14 residues. The CDR3 DNA reads TGTGCCAGCAGTTTCTTCGGAGACACAGATACGCAGTATTTT. This translates into CASSFFGDTDTQYF.

In DNA form, the CDR3 reads TGCGCCAGCAGTGAGTCGATAGGCTCTAGCGGGAGGGCCGATGAGCAGTTCTTC. Translation: CASSESIGSSGRADEQFF. This chain links TRBV10-2 with TRBJ2-1; 12 bases align to TRBD2. Trimming took 0 bases from V and 8 from J; bases not matched to a gene: 11. This CDR3 region has 18 residues. Germline V gene sequence: CDR1 WSHSY, CDR2 SAAADI.

V and J are TRBV28 and TRBJ2-1; 14 bases are a match to TRBD2. Trimming removed 0 bases from V and 9 bases from J; junction bases left unmatched: 13. The CDR3 runs 19 residues. Germline V gene sequence: CDR1 MDHEN, CDR2 SYDVKM. CDR3 residues: CASSLWSIGTSGSNGEQFF. In DNA form, the CDR3 reads TGTGCCAGCAGTTTATGGTCTATCGGGACTAGCGGGAGTAACGGTGAGCAGTTCTTC.

V and J are TRBV10-1 and TRBJ1-1; the D gene is possibly TRBD1 (5 bases). From germline, CDR1 is WNHNN and CDR2 SYGVQD (reference sequence). With 0 bases removed from V and 2 bases from J, the gap between germline ends came to 10 bases. The CDR3 length is 15 residues. The CDR3 coding sequence is TGCGCCAGCAGTGAGTCGGGAGGGGTTAACACTGAAGCTTTCTTT. Amino acid sequence: CASSESGGVNTEAFF.

The J gene is TRBJ2-1, the V gene TRBV5-1, with 10 positions matching TRBD2. This CDR3 has 14 residues. V lost 1 base to trimming and J lost 7 bases; unmatched junction nucleotides: 2. Germline V gene data show CDR1 as SGHRS and CDR2 as YFSETQ. The CDR3 DNA follows: TGCGCCAGCAGCTTGCTAGCGGGAGTGAATGAGCAGTTCTTC. It encodes CASSLLAGVNEQFF.